A single sample is the source of the 12 T cell receptor beta chains below, sequenced in a study of blood T cell repertoires in COVID-19. This table comes from immunoSEQ multiplex PCR, and its TCRdb copy is limited to in-frame clones, with some not included. The table lists some 200,000 clones, roughly 94% of them singletons, with 0.76% in the top ten. The sample comprised peripheral blood. The receptors come from a man younger than 40 with COVID-19, enrolled during active disease.

The chain links TRBV5-1 to TRBJ1-5; possible D gene TRBD1, 5 bases. V lost 4 bases to trimming and J lost 4 bases, with 9 bases between them. Germline V gene lookup returns CDR1 SGHRS and CDR2 YFSETQ. The CDR3 is 13 amino acids. CDR3 sequence reads: CASSQDTNQPQHF. The CDR3 DNA reads TGCGCCAGCAGCCAGGACACAAATCAGCCCCAGCATTTT.

The chain carries TRBV4-1 and TRBJ1-6; the match to TRBD1 covers 9 bases. V dropped 4 bases and J dropped 4; count of bases not matched to a gene: 5. Germline CDR1 MGHRA, CDR2 YSYEKL. The CDR3 spans 16 residues. The CDR3 DNA follows: TGCGCCAGCAGCCGGTCGGGACAGGGTTATAATTCACCCCTCCACTTT. Protein: CASSRSGQGYNSPLHF.

The rearrangement links TRBV11-2 to TRBJ2-2, with a tentative D call TRBD1 (6 bases). This CDR3 spans 18 amino acids. V lost 6 bases and J 0 bases, leaving 20 bases between the germline ends. Germline CDR1 is SGHAT and CDR2 is FQNNGV. In DNA form, the CDR3 reads TGTGCCAGCAGTATCAGCCGGTGGGACACCGCGAACACCGGGGAGCTGTTTTTT. This codes for CASSISRWDTANTGELFF. The full variable domain, in which reference TRBV11-2 and TRBJ2-2 provide the parts outside the CDR3, is EAGVAQSPRYKIIEKRQSVAFWCNPISGHATLYWYQQILGQGPKLLIQFQNNGVVDDSQLPKDRFSAERLKGVDSTLKIQPAKLEDSAVYLCASSISRWDTANTGELFFGEGSRLTVL.

The rearrangement uses TRBV29-1 and TRBJ2-7; no definite D call. Per the germline V gene, CDR1 is SQVTM and CDR2 is ANQGSEA. This CDR3 contains 13 residues. V was shortened by 2 bases and J by 0 bases, with 8 bases between the two germline ends. CDR3 loop: CSVEWAGSYEQYF. CDR3 coding DNA: TGCAGCGTTGAATGGGCAGGCTCCTACGAGCAGTACTTC.

This rearrangement joins TRBV3-1 (or the pseudogene TRBV3-2) to TRBJ2-5; 9 positions agree with TRBD2. Germline-derived CDR1 and CDR2 are LGHDT and YNNKEL (reference sequence). V lost 0 bases and J lost 2; bases outside the gene matches: 7. This CDR3 has 17 amino acids. The CDR3 sequence: CASSQELASGVQETQYF. The CDR3 DNA reads TGTGCCAGCAGCCAAGAATTGGCTAGCGGGGTGCAAGAGACCCAGTACTTC.

J is TRBJ1-6 and V is TRBV6-1; 7 bases fit TRBD1. Trimming cost V 3 bases and J 12 bases; bases outside gene matches: 5. The germline gives CDR1 MNHNS, CDR2 SASEGT. This CDR3 region has 13 residues. DNA for the CDR3: TGTGCCAGCAGTGAGCAGACAGGGCAACCCCTCCACTTT. It is translated as CASSEQTGQPLHF.

This clone has just one count. CDR3 DNA sequence: TGTGCCAGCAGCCAAGCCAACAGGGAAGCCTATGGCTACACCTTC. Residues: CASSQANREAYGYTF. The chain uses TRBV14 and TRBJ1-2; perhaps TRBD1 as D (6 bases). V lost 1 base, J lost 4 bases, and 13 bases lay in between. Germline assignment: CDR1 SGHDN and CDR2 FVKESK. This CDR3 has 15 amino acids. Filled out from reference TRBV14 and TRBJ1-2, the complete variable domain reads EAGVTQFPSHSVIEKGQTVTLRCDPISGHDNLYWYRRVMGKEIKFLLHFVKESKQDESGMPNNRFLAERTGGTYSTLKVQPAELEDSGVYFCASSQANREAYGYTFGSGTRLTVV.

The chain employs TRBV27 and TRBJ1-1; D gene unclear. The germline V gene encodes CDR1 MNHEY and CDR2 SMNVEV (reference sequence). The length of the CDR3 is 15 residues. The germline V and J ends were trimmed by 5 bases and 3 bases, with 16 bases remaining between them. In DNA, the CDR3 is TGTGCCAGCAGTCCGCCGGACCGGAGGTACACTGAAGCTTTCTTT. Translation gives CASSPPDRRYTEAFF.

This rearrangement joins TRBV30 to TRBJ1-2, with a weak D call TRBD1 (6 bases). The length of the CDR3 is 12 residues. The germline V gene encodes CDR1 GTSNPN and CDR2 SVGIG (reference sequence). The V end was cut by 0 bases, the J end by 8 bases, with 10 bases between. CDR3: CAWSVTTGGYTF. CDR3 sequence (DNA): TGTGCCTGGAGTGTTACGACAGGAGGCTACACCTTC.

V is TRBV20-1 and J is TRBJ2-5; no clear D. Per the germline V gene, CDR1 is DFQATT and CDR2 is SNEGSKA (reference sequence). This CDR3 spans 10 amino acids. Trimming shortened V by 6 bases and J by 3 bases, and 5 bases separated the two germline ends. The CDR3, as DNA: TGCAGTGCAATTAAAGAGACCCAGTACTTC. This translates into CSAIKETQYF.

The chain has TRBV28 and TRBJ2-1; TRBD1 might be the D (7 bases). V was shortened by 3 bases and J by 8 bases, with 20 bases between the two germline ends. Per the germline V gene, CDR1 is MDHEN and CDR2 is SYDVKM. The CDR3 consists of 16 residues. The CDR3 loop reads CASSFPGAGGGDEQFF. CDR3 bases: TGTGCCAGCAGTTTTCCGGGGGCAGGGGGTGGGGATGAGCAGTTCTTC. The variable domain in full, with the rest retrieved from reference TRBV28 and TRBJ2-1, is DVKVTQSSRYLVKRTGEKVFLECVQDMDHENMFWYRQDPGLGLRLIYFSYDVKMKEKGDIPEGYSVSREKKERFSLILESASTNQTSMYLCASSFPGAGGGDEQFFGPGTRLTVL.

The rearrangement joins TRBV19 to TRBJ1-3; D unclear. The germline CDR1 and CDR2 sequences are LNHDA and SQIVND (reference sequence). V shed 6 bases and J shed 4 bases, with 19 bases lying between them. The CDR3 contains 16 residues. CDR3 amino acids: CASRIPDGMIGNTIYF. The DNA of the CDR3 is TGTGCCAGTAGAATCCCGGACGGGATGATCGGAAACACCATATATTTT.